Following are 10 T cell receptor beta chains from one sample sequenced in a study of blood T cell repertoires in COVID-19. Method: immunoSEQ multiplex PCR; TCRdb's copy keeps in-frame clones and lacks some. Of some 160,000 clones listed, 80% to 85% are singletons. The source material was peripheral blood. The receptor set was obtained from a man in his 70s with active or convalescent COVID-19.

V and J are TRBV5-1 and TRBJ2-3; 12 bases align to TRBD2. Germline V gene data show CDR1 as SGHRS and CDR2 as YFSETQ. The CDR3 runs 15 residues. With V trimmed by 4 bases and J by 1 base, 1 base remained unmatched. The CDR3 DNA reads as TGCGCCAGCAGCCCTAGCGGGGGGGGCACAGATACGCAGTATTTT. It codes for CASSPSGGGTDTQYF.

The chain combines TRBV7-2 with TRBJ1-6; 7 nucleotides match TRBD1. J lost 10 bases, V lost 7 bases, and 10 bases had no gene match. Per the germline V gene, CDR1 is SGHTA and CDR2 is FQGNSA. This CDR3 contains 14 residues. The CDR3 DNA sequence: TGTGCCAGCACCCCGGACAGGTCTTTCTCACCCCTCCACTTT. Translated, it gives CASTPDRSFSPLHF. The full variable domain, completed using reference TRBV7-2 and TRBJ1-6, is GAGVSQSPSNKVTEKGKDVELRCDPISGHTALYWYRQSLGQGLEFLIYFQGNSAPDKSGLPSDRFSAERTGGSVSTLTIQRTQQEDSAVYLCASTPDRSFSPLHFGNGTRLTVT.

The gene calls are TRBV6-2 or TRBV6-3 and TRBJ1-1; D not resolved. The CDR3 consists of 14 residues. CDR1 and CDR2 (germline): MNHEY, SVGEGT. Trimming took 2 bases from V and 1 from J, leaving 8 bases between them. CDR3 DNA: TGTGCCAGCAGTTACGCGCGGGGGAACACTGAAGCTTTCTTT. It yields the protein CASSYARGNTEAFF.

The V and J genes are TRBV6-5 and TRBJ1-5, with 9 bases that match TRBD1. The CDR3 is 15 residues long. Germline trimming cut 5 bases from V and 2 bases from J; bases unmatched to any gene: 4. The germline gives CDR1 MNHEY, CDR2 SVGAGI. CDR3 coding DNA: TGTGCCAGCAGTACTGACAGGGGGGGCAATCAGCCCCAGCATTTT. It codes for CASSTDRGGNQPQHF.

The J gene is TRBJ2-7, the V gene TRBV19, with TRBD2 matching 14 bases. The CDR3 is made up of 15 amino acids. The J segment lost 6 bases and the V segment lost 6 bases, leaving 7 bases of the junction unmatched. The germline V gene has CDR1 LNHDA and CDR2 SQIVND (reference sequence). The CDR3 here is CASSPRGLAGVEQYF. In nucleotides, the CDR3 is TGTGCCAGTAGCCCTAGGGGACTAGCGGGAGTCGAGCAGTACTTC.

The rearrangement links TRBV5-1 to TRBJ2-2; D possibly corresponds to TRBD1 (7 bases). Deletions cut 4 bases from V and 5 bases from J, with 12 bases between. CDR3 length: 14 amino acids. From germline, CDR1 is SGHRS and CDR2 YFSETQ. CDR3: CASSPRGETGELFF. CDR3 nucleotides: TGCGCCAGCAGCCCCAGGGGGGAAACCGGGGAGCTGTTTTTT. The whole variable domain, remainder taken from reference TRBV5-1 and TRBJ2-2, is KAGVTQTPRYLIKTRGQQVTLSCSPISGHRSVSWYQQTPGQGLQFLFEYFSETQRNKGNFPGRFSGRQFSNSRSEMNVSTLELGDSALYLCASSPRGETGELFFGEGSRLTVL.

The V gene is TRBV18, the J gene TRBJ1-4, with D possibly matching TRBD1 (6 bases). The germline V and J ends were trimmed by 4 bases and 4 bases, with 16 bases remaining between them. The CDR3 is 16 residues long. Germline V gene lookup returns CDR1 KGHSH and CDR2 LQKENI. CDR3 bases: TGTGCCAGCTCACAACTCGACAGGAGACTTAATGAAAAACTGTTTTTT. It specifies CASSQLDRRLNEKLFF.

The chain links TRBV5-1 to TRBJ2-3; perhaps TRBD2 as D (5 bases). V was trimmed by 4 bases and J by 3 bases, leaving 12 bases between them. The CDR3 has 14 residues. CDR1 and CDR2 from the germline V gene are SGHRS and YFSETQ. The CDR3 protein is CASSPVRGTDTQYF. CDR3 in DNA: TGCGCCAGCAGCCCGGTCCGAGGGACAGATACGCAGTATTTT.

The chain uses TRBV15 and TRBJ2-2; tentative D call: TRBD1 (5 bases). The CDR3 sequence is 15 residues long. V lost 5 bases and J lost 8, with 18 bases in between. CDR1 and CDR2 (germline): LNHNV, YYDKDF (reference sequence). Here the CDR3 DNA reads TGTGCCACCAGCTCGAAAGGAACAGGTCCTGGGGAGCTGTTTTTT. Translation: CATSSKGTGPGELFF. Filled out from reference TRBV15 and TRBJ2-2, the complete variable domain reads DAMVIQNPRYQVTQFGKPVTLSCSQTLNHNVMYWYQQKSSQAPKLLFHYYDKDFNNEADTPDNFQSRRPNTSFCFLDIRSPGLGDTAMYLCATSSKGTGPGELFFGEGSRLTVL.

This chain connects TRBV2 to TRBJ2-5, with 7 bases lining up with TRBD1. CDR1 and CDR2 from the germline V gene are SNHLY and FYNNEI. V gave up 6 bases and J gave up 9 bases; unmatched junction bases: 10. The length of the CDR3 is 13 residues. The CDR3 nucleotides are TGTGCCAGCAGGGTGGGACAGTTTCTCCCCCAGTACTTC. Translated: CASRVGQFLPQYF.